This T cell receptor (beta chain) is from a study of identifying expanded T cells in peripheral blood (dated by TCRdb to the late 2010s). Describing the broader study: Four technical replicates, made by sequencing separate aliquots from the same pool of genomic DNA, were compared pairwise. The research as a whole found: The authors expected that biological variance in healthy repertoires might rise further over much longer intervals, such as months to years. Both the number of clones called differentially abundant and the false-positive rate were significantly reduced by the beta-binomial model across all healthy-donor time intervals. About 1.2 differentially abundant clones were flagged by the binomial model between technical replicates, whereas about 15 and 19 were flagged over around two weeks and four weeks, respectively. Variance in clone template counts between approximately two-week samples significantly increased with total template count across all healthy donors.

No immune events, such as infections, were documented for the healthy donors during the collection period. To calibrate time-dependent variance in a beta-binomial model of T-cell clone differential abundance, blood repertoires from healthy donors were used as a training cohort. The training cohort was composed of roughly ten healthy donors, 3 female and 7 male. The donors were between roughly 25 and 70 years old, with an average age of roughly 40 years. Whole blood was collected from each healthy donor at three time points spaced around 2 weeks apart and obtained from a commercial supplier. Genomic DNA was extracted from unsorted whole blood for immunosequencing. From its cysteine to its phenylalanine, the CDR3 spans 14 amino acids. The only DNA kept is the CDR3, 42 bases in frame from the first base. The germline V gene (reference sequence) sets CDR1 to MNHNY and CDR2 to SVGAGI. V and J lose 6 bases and 0 bases, and a span of 10 bases separates them.

The immunoSEQ Assay, which relies on bias-controlled multiplex PCR amplification of genomic DNA, was used to profile TCRbeta CDR3 regions. In the original analysis: To quantify the absolute abundance of each unique TCRbeta CDR3 region, the sequences were collapsed and filtered. Differential abundance was tested with a binomial (Fisher-equivalent) model and with a beta-binomial model adding time-dependent variance fitted from healthy donors. Clones with fewer than 5 combined templates were removed, and differential abundance was called for clones with a Benjamini-Hochberg FDR below 0.01. Using the form v = (b*log(k)+a)^2, the beta-binomial variance was modeled as a function of the total template count across the two samples. Drawn from immuneACCESS, this table holds only the in-frame rearrangements with V and J called that TCRdb kept. Clones are partly lost; checked studies trace under half to an unresolved V gene and leave the rest unexplained. V, J and clone size derive from that table, while D and trimming were established from the DNA sequence. This sample is represented by around 120,000 clones; 75% to 90% of them were singletons. Of the sample, 16% is held by the ten largest clones.

Remarks on this clone: Its antigen specificity is not known. No quality values exist for individual bases; no much larger clone is one base distant.

This sequence originates from a person aged 18 to 75 in good health. Recombination connected TRBV6-6 to TRBJ2-3; the D call could be TRBD1 or TRBD2, with each sharing 5 bases. The sample taken for sequencing was blood. The CDR3 protein is CASRPRDSTDTQYF. The DNA sequence is TGTGCCAGCAGACCTAGGGACAGCACAGATACGCAGTATTTT.